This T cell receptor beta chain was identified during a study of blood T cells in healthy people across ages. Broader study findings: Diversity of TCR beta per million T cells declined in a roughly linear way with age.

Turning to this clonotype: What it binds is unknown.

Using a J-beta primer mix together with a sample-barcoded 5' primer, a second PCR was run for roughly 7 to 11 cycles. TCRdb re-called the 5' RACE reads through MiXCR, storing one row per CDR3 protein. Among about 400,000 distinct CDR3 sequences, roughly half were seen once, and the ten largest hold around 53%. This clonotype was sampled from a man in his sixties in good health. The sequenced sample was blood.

The CDR3 loop is CASSYSYLFAYEQYF. CDR3 bases: TGTGCCAGCAGTTACTCCTATTTGTTTGCCTACGAGCAGTACTTC. The V and J genes are TRBV6-5 and TRBJ2-7; D unresolved. From germline, CDR1 is MNHEY and CDR2 SVGAGI. The V gene lost 0 bases and the J gene lost 2 bases, with 11 bases spanning the gap. The CDR3 has 15 amino acids.